The TCR beta chain under discussion was sequenced for a study of blood T cells in healthy people across ages. On the study more broadly: Capture by template switching was about one barcoded beta molecule per two T cells.

A second 7 to 11 cycle PCR used barcoded and J-beta primers. Each CDR3 protein is one row after TCRdb ran MiXCR on the 5' RACE reads. The sample comprises 1 million or so distinct CDR3 sequences, about 23% of which are singletons, and 0.65% to 0.75% rests with the top ten. The CDR3 consists of 17 residues. The junction had 8 bases not matched to a gene; V was cut back by 1 base and J by 4 bases. Germline assignment: CDR1 DFQATT and CDR2 SNEGSKA (reference sequence). The table lists this clonotype with a few counts. Peripheral blood, ten milliliters per donor, was collected. The data also belong to a second study, concerning T cells of mothers and their children.

This receptor was obtained from a girl aged 2 to 10 in good health. The sample consisted of blood. The chain couples TRBV20-1 to TRBJ2-3, with TRBD2 matching 13 bases. The CDR3 coding sequence is TGCAGTGCTAGAGCAGGACTAGCGGGAGTCTGGGCAGATACGCAGTATTTT. Its protein product is CSARAGLAGVWADTQYF.